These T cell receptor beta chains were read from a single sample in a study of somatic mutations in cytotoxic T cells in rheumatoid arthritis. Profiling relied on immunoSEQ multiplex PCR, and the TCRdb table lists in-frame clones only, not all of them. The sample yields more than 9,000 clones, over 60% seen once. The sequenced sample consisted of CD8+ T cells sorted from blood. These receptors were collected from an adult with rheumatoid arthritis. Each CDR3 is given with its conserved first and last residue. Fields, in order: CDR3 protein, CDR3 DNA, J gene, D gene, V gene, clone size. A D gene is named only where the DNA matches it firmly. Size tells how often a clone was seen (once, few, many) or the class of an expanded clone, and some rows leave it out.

CDR3: CASSLSKGGANTEAFF
DNA: TGTGCCAGCAGTTTAAGTAAAGGGGGCGCGAACACTGAAGCTTTCTTT
J: TRBJ1-1
D: TRBD1
V: TRBV27
size: .

CDR3: CASSYGQGYEKLFF
DNA: TGTGCCAGCAGTTACGGACAGGGGTATGAAAAACTGTTTTTT
J: TRBJ1-4
D: TRBD1
V: TRBV6-5
size: .

CDR3: CASSLELAGGYNEQFF
DNA: TGTGCCAGCAGCTTAGAACTAGCGGGAGGGTACAATGAGCAGTTCTTC
J: TRBJ2-1
D: TRBD2
V: TRBV7-8
size: .

CDR3: CASEDSYEQYF
DNA: TGTGCCAGCGAAGACTCCTACGAGCAGTACTTC
J: TRBJ2-7
D: .
V: TRBV28
size: .

CDR3: CASSYSSQTDTQYF
DNA: TGTGCCAGCAGTTACTCGAGCCAAACAGATACGCAGTATTTT
J: TRBJ2-3
D: .
V: TRBV6-6
size: once

CDR3: CASSLFRDGQETQYF
DNA: TGTGCCAGCAGCTTATTCCGGGACGGTCAAGAGACCCAGTACTTC
J: TRBJ2-5
D: .
V: TRBV11-2
size: .

CDR3: CASSLEDYEQYF
DNA: TGTGCCAGCAGCTTAGAGGACTACGAGCAGTACTTC
J: TRBJ2-7
D: .
V: TRBV7-9
size: .

CDR3: CASSFRRGRDTEAFF
DNA: TGTGCCAGCAGTTTTAGGCGAGGCAGGGACACTGAAGCTTTCTTT
J: TRBJ1-1
D: .
V: TRBV27
size: .

CDR3: CASSLGKTQYF
DNA: TGTGCCAGCAGCTTAGGGAAGACCCAGTACTTC
J: TRBJ2-5
D: .
V: TRBV7-2
size: .

CDR3: CAWSVTGTDEQFF
DNA: TGTGCCTGGAGTGTAACAGGGACGGATGAGCAGTTCTTC
J: TRBJ2-1
D: .
V: TRBV30
size: once

CDR3: CASSLGQGANEQFF
DNA: TGCGCCAGCAGCTTGGGACAGGGGGCAAATGAGCAGTTCTTC
J: TRBJ2-1
D: TRBD1
V: TRBV5-1
size: .

CDR3: CASSLPGLAGYEQYF
DNA: TGTGCCAGCAGTTTACCGGGACTAGCGGGTTACGAGCAGTACTTC
J: TRBJ2-7
D: TRBD2
V: TRBV27
size: .

CDR3: CASSQVGRETQYF
DNA: TGTGCCAGCAGCCAAGTGGGAAGAGAGACCCAGTACTTC
J: TRBJ2-5
D: .
V: TRBV14
size: .

CDR3: CASSANEAFF
DNA: TGTGCCAGCAGCGCCAACGAAGCTTTCTTT
J: TRBJ1-1
D: .
V: TRBV9
size: .

CDR3: CASSQTPGTGAGEQYF
DNA: TGCGCCAGCAGCCAGACCCCCGGGACAGGGGCAGGGGAGCAGTACTTC
J: TRBJ2-7
D: TRBD1
V: TRBV4-3
size: .

CDR3: CSVMLAGEMAEQYF
DNA: TGCAGCGTTATGCTAGCGGGAGAGATGGCCGAGCAGTACTTC
J: TRBJ2-7
D: TRBD2
V: TRBV29-1
size: few

CDR3: CASSFGATPGAYEQYF
DNA: TGTGCCAGCAGCTTCGGGGCAACCCCGGGGGCCTACGAGCAGTACTTC
J: TRBJ2-7
D: .
V: TRBV7-8
size: .

CDR3: CASSVFAGNNEQFF
DNA: TGTGCCAGCAGCGTATTCGCGGGCAACAATGAGCAGTTCTTC
J: TRBJ2-1
D: .
V: TRBV9
size: once

CDR3: CASSLAMWETQYF
DNA: TGTGCCAGCAGCTTAGCTATGTGGGAGACCCAGTACTTC
J: TRBJ2-5
D: .
V: TRBV7-7
size: .

CDR3: CASSWASPHEQFF
DNA: TGTGCCAGCAGTTGGGCTAGTCCGCATGAGCAGTTCTTC
J: TRBJ2-1
D: .
V: TRBV27
size: once

CDR3: CASSHGLAGSYNEQFF
DNA: TGCGCCAGCAGTCATGGACTAGCGGGCTCCTACAATGAGCAGTTCTTC
J: TRBJ2-1
D: TRBD2
V: TRBV5-1
size: .

CDR3: CASSSPDAPSYEQYF
DNA: TGTGCCAGCAGTTCGCCGGACGCCCCCTCCTACGAGCAGTACTTC
J: TRBJ2-7
D: .
V: TRBV28
size: .

CDR3: CASSESGEFRYNEQFF
DNA: TGTGCCAGCAGTGAATCGGGGGAGTTCCGATACAATGAGCAGTTCTTC
J: TRBJ2-1
D: .
V: TRBV25-1
size: .